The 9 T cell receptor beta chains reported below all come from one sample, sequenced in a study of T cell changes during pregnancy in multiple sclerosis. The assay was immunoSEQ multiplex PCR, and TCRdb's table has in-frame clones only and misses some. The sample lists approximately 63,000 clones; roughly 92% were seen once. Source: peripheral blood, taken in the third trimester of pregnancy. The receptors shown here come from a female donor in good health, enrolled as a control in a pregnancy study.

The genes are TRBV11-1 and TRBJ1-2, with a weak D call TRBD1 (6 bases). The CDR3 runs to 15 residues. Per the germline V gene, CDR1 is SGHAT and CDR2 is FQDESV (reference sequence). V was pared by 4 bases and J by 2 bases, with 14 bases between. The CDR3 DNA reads TGTGCCAGCAGCTCGCCGCGTACAGGGAACTATGGCTACACCTTC. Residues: CASSSPRTGNYGYTF.

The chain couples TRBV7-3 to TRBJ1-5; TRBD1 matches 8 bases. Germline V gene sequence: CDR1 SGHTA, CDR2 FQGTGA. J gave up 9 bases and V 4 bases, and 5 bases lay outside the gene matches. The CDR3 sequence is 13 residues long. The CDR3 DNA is TGTGCCAGCAGCTCCTTCAGGGGGCGGCCCCAGCATTTT. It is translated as CASSSFRGRPQHF.

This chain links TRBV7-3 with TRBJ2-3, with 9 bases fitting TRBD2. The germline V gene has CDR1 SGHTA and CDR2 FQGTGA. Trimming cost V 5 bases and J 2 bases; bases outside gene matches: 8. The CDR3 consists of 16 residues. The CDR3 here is CASSQNAGGATDTQYF. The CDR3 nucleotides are TGTGCCAGCAGCCAAAATGCGGGGGGGGCCACAGATACGCAGTATTTT. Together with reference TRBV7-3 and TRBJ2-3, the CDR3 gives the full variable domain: GAGVSQTPSNKVTEKGKYVELRCDPISGHTALYWYRQSLGQGPEFLIYFQGTGAADDSGLPNDRFFAVRPEGSVSTLKIQRTERGDSAVYLCASSQNAGGATDTQYFGPGTRLTVL.

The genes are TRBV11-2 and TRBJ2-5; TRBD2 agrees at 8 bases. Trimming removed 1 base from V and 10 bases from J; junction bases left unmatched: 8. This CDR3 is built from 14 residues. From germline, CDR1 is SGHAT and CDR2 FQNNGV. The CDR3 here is CASSLVGSGVLQYF. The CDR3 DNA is TGTGCCAGCAGCTTAGTTGGTAGCGGGGTACTCCAGTACTTC.

The CDR3 region is CASSMDRGPFSGNTIYF. CDR3 nucleotides: TGTGCCAGTAGTATGGACAGGGGACCTTTCTCTGGAAACACCATATATTTT. This chain links TRBV19 with TRBJ1-3; 9 bases are shared with TRBD1. Germline V gene lookup returns CDR1 LNHDA and CDR2 SQIVND (reference sequence). CDR3 length: 17 amino acids. V gave up 3 bases and J gave up 0 bases; unmatched junction bases: 6.

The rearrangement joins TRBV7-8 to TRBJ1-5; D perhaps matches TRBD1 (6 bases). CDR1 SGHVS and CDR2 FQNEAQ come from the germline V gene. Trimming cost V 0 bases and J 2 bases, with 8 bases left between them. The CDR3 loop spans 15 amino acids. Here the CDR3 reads CASSLARGRNQPQHF. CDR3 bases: TGTGCCAGCAGCTTAGCCAGGGGACGCAATCAGCCCCAGCATTTT.

The chain's CDR3 is CASVVASGGAGDTQYF. The DNA of the CDR3 is TGTGCCAGCGTGGTGGCTAGCGGGGGGGCTGGAGATACGCAGTATTTT. V is TRBV25-1 and J is TRBJ2-3; 12 nucleotides align to TRBD2. V dropped 8 bases and J dropped 5; count of bases not matched to a gene: 11. CDR3 length equals 16 residues. Germline CDR1 reads MGHDK; CDR2 reads SYGVNS.

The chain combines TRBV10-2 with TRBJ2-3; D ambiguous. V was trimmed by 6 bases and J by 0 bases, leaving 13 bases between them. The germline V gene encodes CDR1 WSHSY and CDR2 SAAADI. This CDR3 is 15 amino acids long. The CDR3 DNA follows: TGCGCCAGCAGGGTGGAGAGGCTTAGCACAGATACGCAGTATTTT. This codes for CASRVERLSTDTQYF.

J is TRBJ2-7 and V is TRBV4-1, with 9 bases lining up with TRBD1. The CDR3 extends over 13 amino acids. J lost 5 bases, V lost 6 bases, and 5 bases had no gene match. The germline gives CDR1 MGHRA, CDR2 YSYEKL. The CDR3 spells CASSVRTGDEQYF. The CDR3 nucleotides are TGCGCCAGCAGTGTAAGGACAGGGGACGAGCAGTACTTC.